What follows are 8 T cell receptor beta chains derived from one specimen sequenced in a study of cytomegalovirus exposure and HLA in healthy donors. Primers included in the PCR were 60 Vbeta and 13 Jbeta primers. Repertoires were generated with immunoSEQ multiplex PCR, while TCRdb's copy carries only in-frame clones and drops some. The data contain a few hundred thousand clones, about 70% of them singletons. The sample comprised PBMCs. The origin of the receptors is a woman aged 30 to 39 in good health and CMV-seronegative.

J is TRBJ2-7 and V is TRBV7-9; D gene unclear. The germline CDR1 and CDR2 sequences are SEHNR and FQNEAQ (reference sequence). CDR3 size: 12 residues. Trimming cost V 5 bases and J 7 bases, with 12 bases left between them. The CDR3 loop reads CASSAQKDEQYF. The CDR3 coding sequence is TGTGCCAGCAGCGCACAAAAAGATGAGCAGTACTTC.

The J gene is TRBJ2-7, the V gene TRBV27, with 11 positions matching TRBD2. The CDR3 contains 14 residues. J lost 4 bases, V lost 4 bases, and 3 bases had no gene match. Germline V gene sequence: CDR1 MNHEY, CDR2 SMNVEV (reference sequence). CDR3 DNA: TGTGCCAGCAGTTATAGCGGGAGGGTATACGAGCAGTACTTC. Amino acids: CASSYSGRVYEQYF.

This sequence joins TRBV5-1 and TRBJ2-5; a possible D gene is TRBD1 (6 bases). The assigned J gene may be wrong: the sequence end matches TRBJ2-7 better. The CDR3 has 15 amino acids. Germline CDR1 SGHRS, CDR2 YFSETQ. CDR3 loop: CASSFGGAGDYEQYF. The CDR3 bases are TGCGCCAGCAGCTTTGGTGGGGCAGGGGACTACGAGCAGTACTTC.

V is TRBV10-1 and J is TRBJ1-3; a weak D match, TRBD1 (6 bases). The CDR3 is 11 amino acids. The V end lost 11 bases, the J end lost 4 bases, and 9 bases lay between the germline ends. The germline V gene encodes CDR1 WNHNN and CDR2 SYGVQD (reference sequence). The chain's CDR3 is CAVQGGNTIYF. DNA for the CDR3: TGCGCCGTACAGGGAGGAAACACCATATATTTT.

The chain carries TRBV5-4 and TRBJ1-4; TRBD1 aligns across 9 bases. CDR3 length equals 15 residues. Germline V gene sequence: CDR1 SGHNT, CDR2 YYREEE (reference sequence). The junction had 8 bases not matched to a gene; V was cut back by 4 bases and J by 7 bases. CDR3 nucleotides: TGTGCCAGCAGCACGGAGGGACAGGGAAGTGAAAAACTGTTTTTT. The encoded protein is CASSTEGQGSEKLFF.

In its sample, this clone was seen once. This chain links TRBV6-4 with TRBJ2-2, with TRBD2 matching 15 bases. The CDR3 is 18 amino acids. V trimming: 3 bases; J trimming: 0 bases; junction bases outside the gene matches: 2. Germline CDR1 is MRHNA and CDR2 is SNTAGT. The DNA of the CDR3 is TGTGCCAGCAGTGAGGGACTAGCGGGAGGCGCGAACACCGGGGAGCTGTTTTTT. This gives the protein CASSEGLAGGANTGELFF.

This clone was detected only a few times. The chain carries TRBV11-2 and TRBJ2-5; the match to TRBD2 covers 9 bases. This CDR3 contains 15 residues. The germline V gene encodes CDR1 SGHAT and CDR2 FQNNGV. V was pared by 5 bases and J by 11 bases, with 15 bases of the junction left unmatched. CDR3 DNA sequence: TGTGCCAGCAGCATTGACGCGGGAGGGCCGATAGGGCAGTACTTC. This sequence encodes CASSIDAGGPIGQYF.

This clone was found a few times. V gene TRBV7-6 combines with J gene TRBJ2-7; weak D call: TRBD1 (5 bases). Germline-derived CDR1 and CDR2 are SGHVS and FNYEAQ. The V end was cut by 4 bases, the J end by 2 bases, with 9 bases between. This CDR3 contains 13 residues. The CDR3: CASSSYRTYEQYF. In DNA, the CDR3 is TGTGCCAGCAGCTCATACAGGACCTACGAGCAGTACTTC.